One TCR beta chain is described in this entry. What it recognizes is unknown. The data derive from a study of blood T cells in healthy people across ages. Findings and caveats of the study: Calculation of diversity from one million T cells yielded estimates considered to be underestimates. Per million T cells, the diversity of TCR beta decreased roughly linearly as age advanced.

Together with a sample-barcoded 5' primer, a J-beta primer mix was included in a second PCR lasting roughly 7 to 11 cycles. TCRdb redid the calling of the 5' RACE reads with MiXCR, one entry per CDR3 protein. This repertoire shows about 1.8 million distinct CDR3 sequences, around half found once; its top ten account for over 2%. The CDR3 length is 15 residues. With 3 bases clipped from V and 1 base from J, the junction kept 6 bases outside the gene matches. The sample taken for sequencing was blood. The TCR comes from a woman in her thirties or forties in good health. The gene calls are TRBV12-3 or TRBV12-4 and TRBJ2-7; 7 nucleotides agree with TRBD1. CDR3 protein: CASSLNLGQSYEQYF. As DNA, the CDR3 is TGTGCCAGCAGTTTGAACCTGGGACAGTCCTACGAGCAGTACTTC.